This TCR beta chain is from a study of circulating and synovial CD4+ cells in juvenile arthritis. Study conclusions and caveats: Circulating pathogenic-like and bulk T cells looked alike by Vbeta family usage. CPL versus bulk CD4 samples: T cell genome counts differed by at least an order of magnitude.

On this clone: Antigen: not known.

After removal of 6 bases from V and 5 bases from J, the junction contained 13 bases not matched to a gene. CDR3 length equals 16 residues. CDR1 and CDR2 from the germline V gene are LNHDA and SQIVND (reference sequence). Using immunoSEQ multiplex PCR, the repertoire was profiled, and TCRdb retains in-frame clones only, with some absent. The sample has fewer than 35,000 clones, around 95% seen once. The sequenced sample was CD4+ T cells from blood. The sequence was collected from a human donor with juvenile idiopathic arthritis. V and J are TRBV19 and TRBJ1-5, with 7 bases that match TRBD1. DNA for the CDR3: TGTGCCAGTAGCCCTCAAATGACAGGGTGGGATCAGCCCCAGCATTTT. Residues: CASSPQMTGWDQPQHF.